This T cell receptor (beta chain) stems from a study of T cell responses to AZD1222 COVID-19 vaccine. Regarding the study as a whole: After two AZD1222 doses, spike-specific TCR breadth and depth rose versus day 0. Researchers report vaccine-associated CD4 TCRs spanning spike, with dominance at 160-218 and 743-854. Repertoires were collected only later (after the peak T cell response had occurred). Just a handful of AZD1222 recipients tested seropositive at baseline.

V lost 6 bases and J lost 3; bases outside the gene matches: 14. Germline V gene data show CDR1 as MDHEN and CDR2 as SYDVKM. The CDR3 is 17 residues long. Produced via immunoSEQ multiplex PCR; TCRdb's table is partial and in-frame only. The sample yields tens of thousands of clones, roughly nine tenths seen once. Points on this clone: The antigen is undetermined.

The TCR originated in an adult in good health. The J gene is TRBJ2-7, the V gene TRBV28, with 10 bases that match TRBD1. The material sequenced was peripheral blood, taken on day 0 of AZD1222 vaccination. CDR3 DNA: TGTGCCAGCAGCTACCCAGCGGACAGGGGGGTGGGCTACGAGCAGTACTTC. It encodes CASSYPADRGVGYEQYF. Full variable domain (rest looked up from reference TRBV28 and TRBJ2-7): DVKVTQSSRYLVKRTGEKVFLECVQDMDHENMFWYRQDPGLGLRLIYFSYDVKMKEKGDIPEGYSVSREKKERFSLILESASTNQTSMYLCASSYPADRGVGYEQYFGPGTRLTVT.